This TCR beta chain was retrieved from a study of blood T cell repertoires in COVID-19. In the study overall: COVID-19 samples collected from the United States, Italy and Spain covered acute and convalescent phases.

The count of this clone is one. Germline V lookup: CDR1 SGHRS, CDR2 YFSETQ. Trimming stripped 1 base from V and 0 bases from J, with 7 bases between. This CDR3 region has 14 residues. Original processing methods: Amplification with reference gene primers provided the estimates of nucleated cell counts. Generated by immunoSEQ multiplex PCR, the TCRdb table keeps only in-frame clones and is missing some. The V and J calls and clone size were taken over from that table, and D and trimming were inferred from the DNA. The table has hundreds of thousands of clones, around 89% seen once. The TCR comes from a man aged 40-49 years with acute or convalescent COVID-19. The chain recombines TRBV5-1 with TRBJ1-2; D is uncertain. The source material was peripheral blood. CDR3 DNA sequence: TGCGCCAGCAGCTTGTCGCAGACTAACTATGGCTACACCTTC. Translation gives CASSLSQTNYGYTF.